This T cell receptor (beta chain) was observed in a study of CD8 T cells in ankylosing spondylitis. Whole-study results and caveats: Some of the motif variants had earlier been found in reactive arthritis patients' fluid and blood.

A note on this clonotype: The antigen is unknown.

This CDR3 has 14 residues. Germline loops: CDR1 MNHEY, CDR2 SVGEGT. V lost 6 bases, J lost 6 bases, and 15 bases lay in between. Quantitative 5'-RACE with molecular barcodes generated TCR beta libraries. TCRdb itself ran the 5' RACE reads through MiXCR, one entry per CDR3 protein. This sample has fewer than 150,000 distinct CDR3 sequences, with 7% to 8% found just once. The rearrangement joins TRBV6-2 or TRBV6-3 to TRBJ2-1; maybe TRBD1 (6 bases). This TCR derives from a female donor with ankylosing spondylitis or in good health (not recorded which). The material sequenced was blood, either unsorted or a sorted T cell fraction (not recorded which). The CDR3 reads CASSRLLQGNEQFF. CDR3 sequence (DNA): TGTGCCAGCAGCCGCCTCCTACAGGGCAATGAGCAGTTCTTC.